The 29 T cell receptor beta chains below all came from one sample that was sequenced in a study of vaccination and CD4 T cells after COVID-19. TCRdb recomputed calls from the PCR reads with MiXCR, one row per CDR3 protein. In the table there are some 21,000 distinct CDR3 sequences, about 57% of which are singletons. The input for sequencing was CD4+ T cells from blood, taken before SARS-CoV-2 vaccination. Every receptor here comes from a human donor who had recovered from COVID-19.

This clonotype was recorded a few times. The chain recombines TRBV20-1 with TRBJ1-3; D not certain. Germline V lookup: CDR1 DFQATT, CDR2 SNEGSKA (reference sequence). The length of the CDR3 is 11 residues. V dropped 3 bases and J dropped 4 bases, with 4 bases sitting between them. For the CDR3, the DNA is TGCAGTGCTAGGGGCGGAAACACCATATATTTT. This translates into CSARGGNTIYF.

The V gene is TRBV28, the J gene TRBJ2-7; 12 bases fit TRBD2. After removal of 5 bases from V and 7 bases from J, the junction contained 6 bases not matched to a gene. The CDR3 contains 14 residues. Germline CDR1 reads MDHEN; CDR2 reads SYDVKM. The CDR3 region is CASSTTGTSGEQYF. CDR3 nucleotides: TGTGCCAGCAGTACCACCGGGACTAGCGGGGAGCAGTACTTC. Based on the CDR3 plus reference TRBV28 and TRBJ2-7, the full variable domain is DVKVTQSSRYLVKRTGEKVFLECVQDMDHENMFWYRQDPGLGLRLIYFSYDVKMKEKGDIPEGYSVSREKKERFSLILESASTNQTSMYLCASSTTGTSGEQYFGPGTRLTVT.

This clonotype was seen a handful of times. The chain recombines TRBV19 with TRBJ1-5; D might be TRBD1 (5 bases). Trimming took 6 bases from V and 2 from J, leaving 14 bases between them. CDR3 size: 15 residues. CDR1 and CDR2 (germline): LNHDA, SQIVND (reference sequence). CDR3 loop: CASSHALGGNQPQHF. CDR3 bases: TGTGCCAGTAGCCATGCATTAGGGGGCAATCAGCCCCAGCATTTT.

This chain links TRBV6-1 with TRBJ2-3, with TRBD2 identical over 14 bases. This CDR3 has 15 residues. J was trimmed by 6 bases and V by 6 bases; bases with no gene match: 5. Per the germline V gene, CDR1 is MNHNS and CDR2 is SASEGT. Here the CDR3 DNA reads TGTGCCAGCAGCGCCGGGACTAGCGGGAGTGATACGCAGTATTTT. Amino acid sequence: CASSAGTSGSDTQYF.

V and J are TRBV28 and TRBJ2-7; 10 bases agree with TRBD1. Unmatched junction bases numbered 12, after V lost 8 bases and J lost 5 bases. CDR1 MDHEN and CDR2 SYDVKM come from the germline V gene. CDR3 length: 15 residues. The CDR3 nucleotides are TGTGCCAGCGATACAGGGGGACAGGGGTCCGACGAGCAGTACTTC. Encoded protein: CASDTGGQGSDEQYF.

This clonotype has a handful of counts. The gene calls are TRBV20-1 and TRBJ2-1, with TRBD2 identical over 16 bases. J gave up 9 bases and V 5 bases, and 7 bases lay outside the gene matches. The CDR3 extends over 15 amino acids. CDR1 and CDR2 (germline): DFQATT, SNEGSKA (reference sequence). The CDR3 nucleotides read TGCAGTGCTTTGGGTGGGACTAGCGGGAGGGTTGAGCAGTTCTTC. Protein product: CSALGGTSGRVEQFF.

V usage is TRBV2 and J usage is TRBJ2-1; 8 bases align to TRBD2. V was pared by 7 bases and J by 6 bases, with 20 bases of the junction left unmatched. Germline assignment: CDR1 SNHLY and CDR2 FYNNEI. This CDR3 region has 18 residues. The CDR3 nucleotides are TGTGCCAGCACGGAAAGTTTCGGGAGGGGGAGGGGTTCCAATGAGCAGTTCTTC. Protein sequence: CASTESFGRGRGSNEQFF.

This clonotype occurred a few times. This chain links TRBV20-1 with TRBJ2-3; D is uncertain. CDR1 and CDR2 (germline): DFQATT, SNEGSKA (reference sequence). The CDR3 is made up of 11 amino acids. V was clipped by 1 base and J by 8 bases, with 7 bases between them. CDR3: CSARGGVTQYF. DNA for the CDR3: TGCAGTGCTAGAGGGGGTGTTACGCAGTATTTT.

This clonotype has a handful of counts. V is TRBV20-1 and J is TRBJ2-3; D unresolved. The germline V gene encodes CDR1 DFQATT and CDR2 SNEGSKA (reference sequence). The CDR3 length is 12 residues. V lost 5 bases, J lost 0 bases, and 6 bases lay in between. The DNA for the CDR3 is TGCAGTGCTCCCACTAGCACAGATACGCAGTATTTT. Translating gives CSAPTSTDTQYF.

CDR3 protein: CASSQGLAGSYEQYF. CDR3 sequence (DNA): TGTGCCAGCAGCCAAGGACTAGCGGGCTCCTACGAGCAGTACTTC. This sequence joins TRBV4-2 and TRBJ2-7; 10 bases line up with TRBD2. This CDR3 is 15 amino acids long. Germline lookup yields CDR1 LGHNA and CDR2 YNFKEQ. Germline trimming cut 1 base from V and 0 bases from J; bases unmatched to any gene: 0.

A note on this clonotype: Lacking the conserved final phenylalanine or tryptophan, this CDR3 likely reflects a read error. The chain links TRBV19 to TRBJ2-1; no clear D gene. The germline V and J ends were trimmed by 2 bases and 0 bases, with 5 bases remaining between them. The CDR3 is made up of 14 amino acids. CDR1 and CDR2 (germline): LNHDA, SQIVND (reference sequence). CDR3 in amino acids: CASSIQASYNEQFL. Here the CDR3 DNA reads TGTGCCAGTAGTATACAGGCCTCCTACAATGAGCAGTTCCTC.

This clonotype appeared a few times. The chain combines TRBV7-9 with TRBJ2-4; 7 bases match TRBD1. Trimming cost V 1 base and J 6 bases; bases outside gene matches: 9. Germline V CDR1 and CDR2: SEHNR, FQNEAQ (reference sequence). CDR3 length equals 16 residues. The CDR3 DNA is TGTGCCAGCAGCTTAGAGGGACAGCCACGGGGAAACATTCAGTACTTC. Translating it yields CASSLEGQPRGNIQYF. Full variable domain (outside the CDR3, taken from reference TRBV7-9 and TRBJ2-4): DTGVSQNPRHKITKRGQNVTFRCDPISEHNRLYWYRQTLGQGPEFLTYFQNEAQLEKSRLLSDRFSAERPKGSFSTLEIQRTEQGDSAMYLCASSLEGQPRGNIQYFGAGTRLSVL.

This clonotype appeared a single time. The chain employs TRBV28 and TRBJ1-5, with D uncertain. The germline V and J ends were trimmed by 6 bases and 1 base, with 13 bases remaining between them. In germline, CDR1 is MDHEN, CDR2 SYDVKM. The CDR3 consists of 15 residues. CDR3 coding DNA: TGTGCCAGCAGCACGGAGGGTTGGAGCAATCAGCCCCAGCATTTT. Translating it yields CASSTEGWSNQPQHF.

The V and J genes are TRBV27 and TRBJ2-2; 8 bases are shared with TRBD1. V shed 7 bases and J 6 bases; nucleotides not matched to a gene: 16. Germline V gene data show CDR1 as MNHEY and CDR2 as SMNVEV (reference sequence). The CDR3 contains 17 residues. This CDR3 reads CASNLRVPQGAPGELFF. The CDR3 nucleotides read TGTGCCAGCAACCTTAGGGTCCCTCAGGGGGCTCCCGGGGAGCTGTTTTTT.

The table lists this clonotype with a few counts. V is TRBV27 and J is TRBJ1-1; tentatively, D is TRBD1 (5 bases). V dropped 5 bases and J dropped 0 bases, with 13 bases sitting between them. CDR1 MNHEY and CDR2 SMNVEV come from the germline V gene (reference sequence). This CDR3 is 15 amino acids long. In DNA, the CDR3 is TGTGCCAGCAGTCCGCGTCAGGACATGAACACTGAAGCTTTCTTT. Translated: CASSPRQDMNTEAFF.

The chain combines TRBV10-3 with TRBJ2-3; a possible D gene is TRBD2 (6 bases). V was shortened by 6 bases and J by 0 bases, with 10 bases between the two germline ends. The CDR3 is 14 residues long. Germline V lookup: CDR1 ENHRY, CDR2 SYGVKD. For the CDR3, the DNA is TGTGCCATCAGCGGGAGACTTAGCACAGATACGCAGTATTTT. Translating gives CAISGRLSTDTQYF.

The chain has TRBV7-9 and TRBJ2-1; TRBD1 aligns across 8 bases. The trim removed 5 bases at V and 6 bases at J, leaving 9 bases unmatched. This CDR3 comprises 15 residues. Germline CDR1 SEHNR, CDR2 FQNEAQ (reference sequence). The CDR3: CASSPGGQDINEQFF. The CDR3 DNA follows: TGTGCCAGCAGCCCAGGGGGACAGGATATCAATGAGCAGTTCTTC.

The chain recombines TRBV15 with TRBJ2-7; 7 bases are a match to TRBD1. This CDR3 has 14 amino acids. The V segment lost 5 bases and the J segment 5 bases; nucleotides outside the gene matches: 9. The germline V gene has CDR1 LNHNV and CDR2 YYDKDF (reference sequence). The CDR3 loop is CATSGGQEFDEQYF. In DNA form, the CDR3 reads TGTGCCACCAGCGGAGGACAGGAGTTCGACGAGCAGTACTTC.

This clonotype came up once. The gene calls are TRBV7-8 and TRBJ2-1; 8 bases line up with TRBD2. The CDR3 totals 20 residues. Germline V lookup: CDR1 SGHVS, CDR2 FQNEAQ. J gave up 8 bases and V 5 bases, and 26 bases lay outside the gene matches. The CDR3 spells CASSPVRIGDGTRSLHEQFF. DNA of the CDR3: TGTGCCAGCAGCCCCGTACGTATAGGTGACGGGACTAGATCTCTCCATGAGCAGTTCTTC. Complete variable domain (other parts from reference TRBV7-8 and TRBJ2-1): GAGVSQSPRYKVAKRGQDVALRCDPISGHVSLFWYQQALGQGPEFLTYFQNEAQLDKSGLPSDRFFAERPEGSVSTLKIQRTQQEDSAVYLCASSPVRIGDGTRSLHEQFFGPGTRLTVL.

The genes are TRBV2 and TRBJ2-7; TRBD1 aligns across 7 bases. Unmatched junction bases numbered 6, after V lost 6 bases and J lost 1 base. The germline gives CDR1 SNHLY, CDR2 FYNNEI. The CDR3 sequence is 14 residues long. The CDR3 here is CASREDRRSYEQYF. For the CDR3, the DNA is TGTGCCAGCAGGGAGGACAGGAGGTCCTACGAGCAGTACTTC.

The V call is TRBV7-6, the J call TRBJ1-6, with 8 bases lining up with TRBD1. CDR3 length: 14 amino acids. Germline CDR1 reads SGHVS; CDR2 reads FNYEAQ. The ends lost 4 bases at V and 10 bases at J; junction bases unmatched: 6. CDR3 amino acids: CASSSAGGQSPLHF. CDR3 coding DNA: TGTGCCAGCAGCTCCGCAGGGGGCCAGTCACCCCTCCACTTT.

The rearrangement uses TRBV10-3 and TRBJ1-2; the match to TRBD1 covers 7 bases. The CDR3 covers 14 residues. Trimming removed 6 bases from V and 4 bases from J; junction bases left unmatched: 8. The germline CDR1 and CDR2 sequences are ENHRY and SYGVKD. The DNA for the CDR3 is TGTGCCATCAGCTCTGACAGGGATATCTATGGCTACACCTTC. Amino acid sequence: CAISSDRDIYGYTF.

This clonotype has only a few counts. The V call is TRBV7-8, the J call TRBJ2-5; D gene unclear. CDR1 and CDR2 from the germline V gene are SGHVS and FQNEAQ. The V and J ends lost 2 bases and 5 bases respectively, with 9 bases between them. This CDR3 has 13 amino acids. CDR3 DNA sequence: TGTGCCAGCAGCTTAACCCACGGGGAGACCCAGTACTTC. Translating it yields CASSLTHGETQYF.

This sequence joins TRBV20-1 and TRBJ1-2, with D perhaps matching TRBD1 (5 bases). The CDR3 runs 16 residues. The V end was cut by 7 bases, the J end by 4 bases, with 25 bases between. CDR1 and CDR2 from the germline V gene are DFQATT and SNEGSKA (reference sequence). As DNA, the CDR3 is TGCAGTGTCACCGCGTTCGATTTAGAGGGACGCTATGGCTACACCTTC. Its translation is CSVTAFDLEGRYGYTF.

V is TRBV20-1 and J is TRBJ2-1; 7 bases line up with TRBD2. CDR1 is DFQATT, CDR2 SNEGSKA, per germline (reference sequence). V was pared by 0 bases and J by 5 bases, with 13 bases of the junction left unmatched. The CDR3 extends over 17 amino acids. The CDR3, as DNA: TGCAGTGCTAGAGATTCAAGGACCGGGACTATGGACAATGAGCAGTTCTTC. It is translated as CSARDSRTGTMDNEQFF.

The gene calls are TRBV7-2 and TRBJ1-2, with D possibly being TRBD1 (5 bases). Germline assignment: CDR1 SGHTA and CDR2 FQGNSA. V gave up 5 bases and J gave up 4 bases, with 17 bases separating them. The CDR3 has 15 residues. CDR3 region: CASSPGGRRGYGYTF. CDR3 in DNA: TGTGCCAGCAGCCCCGGGGGACGGAGGGGCTATGGCTACACCTTC.

This clonotype was counted only a few times. The chain carries TRBV20-1 and TRBJ2-3, with D hard to call. CDR3 size: 14 residues. Germline CDR1 reads DFQATT; CDR2 reads SNEGSKA (reference sequence). V dropped 2 bases and J dropped 3 bases, with 12 bases sitting between them. CDR3 sequence (DNA): TGCAGTGCTAGAAGGGTGCTAGGGACAGATACGCAGTATTTT. As protein: CSARRVLGTDTQYF.

This CDR3 is CASSLEWLAGVNQETQYF. The CDR3 nucleotides read TGTGCCAGCAGCTTAGAATGGCTAGCGGGAGTCAACCAAGAGACCCAGTACTTC. This chain uses TRBV7-2 with TRBJ2-5; 10 bases align to TRBD2. This CDR3 is 18 amino acids long. Germline CDR1 SGHTA, CDR2 FQGNSA. J was trimmed by 0 bases and V by 1 base; bases with no gene match: 8.

The chain links TRBV5-1 to TRBJ1-1; TRBD1 agrees at 7 bases. CDR1 and CDR2 from the germline V gene are SGHRS and YFSETQ. The CDR3 has 16 amino acids. V lost 3 bases to trimming and J lost 0 bases; unmatched junction nucleotides: 8. The CDR3 loop is CASSSHTGAMNTEAFF. DNA of the CDR3: TGCGCCAGCAGCTCACACACAGGGGCGATGAACACTGAAGCTTTCTTT.